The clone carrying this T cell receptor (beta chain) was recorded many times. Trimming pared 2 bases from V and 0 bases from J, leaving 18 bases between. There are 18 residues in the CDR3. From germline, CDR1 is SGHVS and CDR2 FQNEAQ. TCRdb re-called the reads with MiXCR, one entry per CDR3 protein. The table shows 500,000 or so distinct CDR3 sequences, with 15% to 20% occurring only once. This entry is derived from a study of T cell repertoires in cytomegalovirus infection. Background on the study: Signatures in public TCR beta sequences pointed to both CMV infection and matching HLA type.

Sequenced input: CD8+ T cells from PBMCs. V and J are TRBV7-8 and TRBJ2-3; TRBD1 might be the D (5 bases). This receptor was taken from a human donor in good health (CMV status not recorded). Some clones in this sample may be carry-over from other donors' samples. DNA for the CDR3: TGTGCCAGCAGCTTAAGGGGTTCCAGAGAGACTAGCACAGATACGCAGTATTTT. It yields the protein CASSLRGSRETSTDTQYF.